The clone carrying this T cell receptor (beta chain) was seen once. These data belong to a study of blood T cell repertoires in COVID-19. Study background: Samples came from the United States, Italy and Spain, spanning acute and convalescent COVID-19. Sources were T cells, B-cell-depleted T cells, or PBMCs; the material itself was cDNA or gDNA.

As processed by the authors: Researchers report that nucleated cell counts were estimated from reference gene primer amplification. Clones were sequenced by immunoSEQ multiplex PCR, and TCRdb holds only the in-frame ones, with some missing. V and J calls and clone size come straight from that table; D and trimming were deduced from the DNA. The data show 250,000 or so clones, around nine tenths seen once. The receptor's source is a woman in her forties who had recovered from COVID-19. The specimen sequenced was peripheral blood.

Here the CDR3 reads CAISETGGPSNEKLFF. The CDR3, as DNA: TGTGCCATCAGTGAGACGGGGGGCCCGTCTAATGAAAAACTGTTTTTT. The V gene is TRBV10-3, the J gene TRBJ1-4; TRBD1 is a possible D gene (6 bases). Germline CDR1 is ENHRY and CDR2 is SYGVKD. CDR3 size: 16 residues. V was clipped by 2 bases and J by 3 bases, with 13 bases between them.